This T cell receptor beta chain derives from a study of early T cells in non-severe SARS-CoV-2 infection. In the study overall: RNA in bulk from unsorted whole blood was sequenced, and chains were unpaired.

The CDR3 sequence is 16 residues long. Deletions cut 4 bases from V and 0 bases from J, with 16 bases between. Germline CDR1 and CDR2: SQVTM and ANQGSEA. Via MiXCR, TCRdb re-called the 5' RACE reads, giving one row per CDR3 protein. Of 45,000 to 60,000 distinct CDR3 sequences listed, approximately 10% are singletons. The J gene is TRBJ1-3, the V gene TRBV29-1; a possible D gene is TRBD1 (5 bases). The sample consisted of whole blood, taken at baseline. This TCR derives from an adult who was a healthcare worker with PCR-confirmed SARS-CoV-2 infection or an uninfected control (not recorded which). DNA for the CDR3: TGCAGCGTTGCCTCCTCCCAGGGTAGCTCTGGAAACACCATATATTTT. Translation gives CSVASSQGSSGNTIYF.